One T cell receptor (beta chain) is described in this entry. Its antigen is still unknown. The V end was cut by 0 bases, the J end by 2 bases, with 5 bases between. The CDR3 has 14 amino acids. Germline V gene data show CDR1 as SGHTA and CDR2 as FQGNSA. This record belongs to a study of vaccination and CD4 T cells after COVID-19. Study summary: A median of around 73 days (range 14 to 241) separated dose two from the taking of post-vaccine samples.

Cultured CD4+ T-cell DNA underwent Oncomine TCR Beta short-read sequencing. TCRdb analysed the PCR reads with MiXCR anew, one entry per CDR3 protein. The sample lists around 15,000 distinct CDR3 sequences, about 45% occurring once. Treatment: roughly 11-day PBMC culture with coronavirus spike peptide pools or control peptides (ViraFEST assay). CD4+ T cells were isolated by negative selection after about ten days of culture. Study-wide results and caveats: With convalescent patients, a median 86.3% of reactive clones emerged solely after vaccination.

The J gene is TRBJ1-3, the V gene TRBV7-2, with D unresolved. The sample in question was CD4+ T cells from blood, cultured in vitro, obtained after SARS-CoV-2 vaccination. This TCR derives from a human donor who had recovered from COVID-19. The CDR3 region has the DNA TGTGCCAGCAGCTTAGCAGTAGCTGGAAACACCATATATTTT. It translates to CASSLAVAGNTIYF.